One and the same sample provided the 9 T cell receptor beta chains below, sequenced in a study of blood T cell repertoires in COVID-19. The repertoire was sequenced with immunoSEQ multiplex PCR; TCRdb's copy has only in-frame clones and lacks some. The table lists 120,000 to 150,000 clones, about nine tenths of them singletons. The sequencing sample was made of PBMCs or T cells enriched from blood (not recorded which). Receptors originate from a woman in her forties who had been exposed to COVID-19.

The V and J genes are TRBV4-1 and TRBJ1-2; TRBD1 agrees at 9 bases. Germline values: CDR1 MGHRA, CDR2 YSYEKL. After removal of 0 bases from V and 9 bases from J, the junction contained 2 bases not matched to a gene. The length of the CDR3 is 13 residues. CDR3 amino acids: CASSQDGTGSYTF. The CDR3 DNA follows: TGCGCCAGCAGCCAAGATGGGACAGGGAGCTACACCTTC.

This chain uses TRBV18 with TRBJ1-3; 10 bases fit TRBD1. This CDR3 comprises 14 residues. Unmatched junction bases numbered 3, after V lost 6 bases and J lost 4 bases. CDR1 is KGHSH and CDR2 is LQKENI in the germline V gene. CDR3 in amino acids: CASSGQGSGNTIYF. In DNA form, the CDR3 reads TGTGCCAGCTCGGGACAGGGGTCCGGAAACACCATATATTTT.

V is TRBV6-5 and J is TRBJ2-5; D is possibly TRBD2 (6 bases). This CDR3 region has 13 residues. The V end was cut by 6 bases, the J end by 4 bases, with 12 bases between. Germline V CDR1 and CDR2: MNHEY, SVGAGI. CDR3 sequence reads: CASRTRRGETQYF. The CDR3 DNA sequence: TGTGCCAGCAGGACCCGGCGGGGAGAGACCCAGTACTTC.

This rearrangement joins TRBV28 to TRBJ2-1; TRBD2 aligns across 10 bases. This CDR3 comprises 15 residues. Germline assignment: CDR1 MDHEN and CDR2 SYDVKM. V lost 4 bases and J lost 6; bases outside the gene matches: 6. The CDR3 sequence is CASSYLAGAPNEQFF. The CDR3 coding sequence is TGTGCCAGCAGTTATCTAGCGGGAGCCCCCAATGAGCAGTTCTTC.

This clone occurred many times. The chain employs TRBV9 and TRBJ2-7; no clear D gene. Germline loops: CDR1 SGDLS, CDR2 YYNGEE. The CDR3 totals 13 residues. V gave up 1 base and J gave up 4 bases, with 9 bases separating them. DNA for the CDR3: TGTGCCAGCAGCGTACGGGTTGGGTACGAGCAGTACTTC. Amino acid sequence: CASSVRVGYEQYF.

The genes are TRBV7-2 and TRBJ2-5, with 10 bases fitting TRBD1. Germline loops: CDR1 SGHTA, CDR2 FQGNSA. V dropped 5 bases and J dropped 1; count of bases not matched to a gene: 4. This CDR3 comprises 15 residues. The CDR3 is CASSPGQGTQETQYF. DNA of the CDR3: TGTGCCAGCAGCCCGGGACAGGGGACCCAAGAGACCCAGTACTTC.

V usage is TRBV28 and J usage is TRBJ2-1; D unclear. Trimming removed 3 bases at V and 7 bases at J, with 10 bases between. The germline V gene encodes CDR1 MDHEN and CDR2 SYDVKM. The CDR3 contains 13 residues. The CDR3 region has the DNA TGTGCCAGCAGTTTCGGGTCCCTAAATGAGCAGTTCTTC. Protein sequence: CASSFGSLNEQFF.

The chain carries TRBV11-2 and TRBJ2-7; 7 nucleotides line up with TRBD1. CDR3 length: 14 amino acids. V lost 6 bases to trimming and J lost 3 bases; unmatched junction nucleotides: 8. Germline V CDR1 and CDR2: SGHAT, FQNNGV. In DNA form, the CDR3 reads TGTGCCAGCAGTCCTCCGGGACAGCTCTACGAGCAGTACTTC. Translation gives CASSPPGQLYEQYF.

The chain is built from TRBV18 and TRBJ2-2; 7 bases agree with TRBD1. CDR3 length: 14 amino acids. The germline CDR1 and CDR2 sequences are KGHSH and LQKENI. The V and J ends lost 6 bases and 4 bases, in that order; junction bases with no gene match: 5. The CDR3 protein is CASSSRDSTGELFF. For the CDR3, the DNA is TGTGCCAGCTCCTCCAGGGACAGCACCGGGGAGCTGTTTTTT.